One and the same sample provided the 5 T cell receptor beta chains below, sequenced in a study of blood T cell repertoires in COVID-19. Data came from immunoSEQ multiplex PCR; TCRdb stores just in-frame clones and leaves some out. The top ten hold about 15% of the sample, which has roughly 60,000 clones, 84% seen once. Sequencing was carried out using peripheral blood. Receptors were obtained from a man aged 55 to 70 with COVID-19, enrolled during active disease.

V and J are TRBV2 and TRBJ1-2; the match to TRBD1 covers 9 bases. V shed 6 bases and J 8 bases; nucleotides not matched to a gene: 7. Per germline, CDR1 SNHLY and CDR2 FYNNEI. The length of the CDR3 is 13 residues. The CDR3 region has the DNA TGTGCCAGCAGCCTACAGGGGGCGGGAGGCTACACCTTC. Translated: CASSLQGAGGYTF.

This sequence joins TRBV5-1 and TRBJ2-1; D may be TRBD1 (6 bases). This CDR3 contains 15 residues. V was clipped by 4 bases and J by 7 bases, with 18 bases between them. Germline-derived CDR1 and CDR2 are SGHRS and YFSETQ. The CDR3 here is CASSDPIQGNNEQFF. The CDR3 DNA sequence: TGCGCCAGCAGCGACCCTATCCAGGGGAATAATGAGCAGTTCTTC.

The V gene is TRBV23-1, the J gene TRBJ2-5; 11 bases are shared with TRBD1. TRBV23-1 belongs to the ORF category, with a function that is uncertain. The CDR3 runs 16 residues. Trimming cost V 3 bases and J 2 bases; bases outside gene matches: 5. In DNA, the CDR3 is TGCGCCAGCAGTCATTGGGACAGGGGGTATCAAGAGACCCAGTACTTC. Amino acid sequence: CASSHWDRGYQETQYF.

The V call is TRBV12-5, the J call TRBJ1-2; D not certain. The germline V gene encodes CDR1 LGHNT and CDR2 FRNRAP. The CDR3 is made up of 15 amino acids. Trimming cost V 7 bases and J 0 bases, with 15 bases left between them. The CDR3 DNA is TGTGCTAGTGCCCCGGGTGGAGGCGCTAACTATGGCTACACCTTC. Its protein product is CASAPGGGANYGYTF.

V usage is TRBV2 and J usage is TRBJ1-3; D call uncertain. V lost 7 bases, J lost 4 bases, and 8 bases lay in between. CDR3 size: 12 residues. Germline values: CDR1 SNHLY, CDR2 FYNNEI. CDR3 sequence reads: CASNGGGNTIYF. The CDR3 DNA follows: TGTGCCAGCAACGGAGGGGGAAACACCATATATTTT.